The 12 T cell receptor beta chains below come from one sample, sequenced in a study of T cells in Graves' hyperthyroidism and ophthalmopathy (dated by TCRdb to about 2019). The library was obtained by multiplex PCR. Sequencing relied on an Illumina HiSeq 2000. The TCR beta CDR3 regions were amplified from RNA transcripts. The first round of RT-PCR for the TCR CDR3 was performed with the HTBI primer set and the Qiagen OneStep RT-PCR kit. TCRdb redid the processing of the public reads, applying fastp at Q25 and MiXCR, and retained in-frame beta chains. Rows are unified per CDR3 protein, each entry keeping the most common DNA and genes. The sample has some 460,000 distinct CDR3 sequences on record, 15% to 18% of them singletons. Approximately 8% of the sample is held by the ten biggest clonotypes. The sample was blood. These TCRs come from a woman between 18 and 29 years old with Graves' hyperthyroidism.

This clonotype has at least ten counts. The chain couples TRBV20-1 to TRBJ2-2; 8 nucleotides match TRBD1. After removal of 5 bases from V and 0 bases from J, the junction contained 2 bases not matched to a gene. Germline V gene data show CDR1 as DFQATT and CDR2 as SNEGSKA (reference sequence). There are 14 residues in the CDR3. The CDR3: CSALDRANTGELFF. The CDR3 nucleotides read TGCAGTGCTTTGGACAGGGCGAACACCGGGGAGCTGTTTTTT.

This clonotype came up a few times. This sequence joins TRBV5-1 and TRBJ2-3, with a weak D call TRBD2 (5 bases). The CDR3 is 13 residues long. Germline values: CDR1 SGHRS, CDR2 YFSETQ. V was trimmed by 2 bases and J by 6 bases, leaving 10 bases between them. The CDR3 DNA sequence: TGCGCCAGCAGCTTTGGACTCATGGATACGCAGTATTTT. This translates into CASSFGLMDTQYF. Filled out from reference TRBV5-1 and TRBJ2-3, the complete variable domain reads KAGVTQTPRYLIKTRGQQVTLSCSPISGHRSVSWYQQTPGQGLQFLFEYFSETQRNKGNFPGRFSGRQFSNSRSEMNVSTLELGDSALYLCASSFGLMDTQYFGPGTRLTVL.

This clonotype was detected once. The chain employs TRBV11-1 and TRBJ2-7, with 9 positions matching TRBD2. V dropped 4 bases and J dropped 3; count of bases not matched to a gene: 4. Per germline, CDR1 SGHAT and CDR2 FQDESV (reference sequence). This CDR3 is 14 amino acids long. CDR3 sequence (DNA): TGTGCCAGCAGCTCTAGCGGGAATCGCTACGAGCAGTACTTC. It encodes CASSSSGNRYEQYF.

This clonotype came up a few times. The chain recombines TRBV6-2 or TRBV6-3 with TRBJ1-5; D call uncertain. CDR1 is MNHEY and CDR2 is SVGEGT in the germline V gene. The CDR3 spans 13 residues. V lost 6 bases and J lost 6, with 12 bases in between. The CDR3 loop is CASRAGKGQPQHF. The CDR3 region has the DNA TGTGCCAGCAGGGCGGGGAAGGGTCAGCCCCAGCATTTT.

This clonotype was seen a handful of times. The chain is built from TRBV7-9 and TRBJ1-5, with TRBD1 as a possible D gene (6 bases). CDR1 and CDR2 (germline): SEHNR, FQNEAQ (reference sequence). The CDR3 is 13 residues long. Trimming cost V 8 bases and J 7 bases, with 15 bases left between them. The CDR3 nucleotides read TGTGCCAGCCGTGGAGGGGGAGACCAGCCCCAGCATTTT. Its translation is CASRGGGDQPQHF.

The chain employs TRBV9 and TRBJ1-4; D is possibly TRBD1 (6 bases). The V end lost 4 bases, the J end lost 10 bases, and 17 bases lay between the germline ends. Germline lookup yields CDR1 SGDLS and CDR2 YYNGEE. CDR3 length: 14 amino acids. The DNA for the CDR3 is TGTGCCAGCAGCCCCGGGGGCAGGGCGGCAAAACTGTTTTTT. This codes for CASSPGGRAAKLFF.

In this sample, this clonotype turned up many times. This chain links TRBV7-9 with TRBJ2-1; TRBD2 agrees at 14 bases. In germline, CDR1 is SEHNR, CDR2 FQNEAQ (reference sequence). With V trimmed by 5 bases and J by 10 bases, 7 bases remained unmatched. CDR3 size: 15 residues. CDR3 in amino acids: CASSPGTSGSREQFF. The CDR3 DNA sequence: TGTGCCAGCAGCCCCGGGACTAGCGGGAGTCGGGAGCAGTTCTTC.

The gene calls are TRBV2 and TRBJ1-2, with 9 bases identical to TRBD1. Germline V gene data show CDR1 as SNHLY and CDR2 as FYNNEI. The CDR3 extends over 12 amino acids. The V gene end was trimmed by 7 bases and the J gene end by 8 bases; junction bases not matched to a gene: 5. The CDR3 spells CASTGQGLGYTF. CDR3 sequence (DNA): TGTGCCAGCACGGGACAGGGCTTGGGCTACACCTTC.

The table lists this clonotype with many counts. The J gene is TRBJ1-3, the V gene TRBV28; 7 bases match TRBD1. This CDR3 spans 11 amino acids. Germline V CDR1 and CDR2: MDHEN, SYDVKM. J lost 7 bases, V lost 10 bases, and 4 bases had no gene match. The CDR3, as DNA: TGTGCCACCAGGGGGGCGAACACCATATATTTT. Translation gives CATRGANTIYF.

Concerning this clonotype itself: One end of the junction fails to match germline, which may point to a read error. J is TRBJ2-1 and V is TRBV27; the D call may be TRBD1 or TRBD2 (5 bases each). The germline V gene has CDR1 MNHEY and CDR2 SMNVEV (reference sequence). This CDR3 is 15 amino acids long. This chain's CDR3 is CASAAGTTGYNEQLF. For the CDR3, the DNA is TGTGCCAGCGCCGCCGGGACGACCGGCTACAATGAGCAGCTCTTC.

V usage is TRBV13 and J usage is TRBJ1-5; D is perhaps TRBD1 (5 bases). Germline V CDR1 and CDR2: PRHDT, FYEKMQ (reference sequence). V lost 5 bases to trimming and J lost 6 bases, with 14 bases between them. The CDR3 runs 14 residues. The CDR3 nucleotides are TGTGCCAGCAGCGAGGGGTGGGTTGGTCAGCCCCAGCATTTT. Its translation is CASSEGWVGQPQHF.

This clonotype was observed many times. This chain joins TRBV12-3 or TRBV12-4 and TRBJ1-3; D is unclear. Between the trimmed V and J ends, which lost 8 bases and 1 base, there was a span of 12 bases. The CDR3 has 14 amino acids. Written as DNA, the CDR3 is TGTGCCAGCCGGGCGGGTCGTTCTGGAAACACCATATATTTT. Amino acid sequence: CASRAGRSGNTIYF.